These 14 T cell receptor beta chains were sequenced from one sample in a study of T cell clonality in common variable immunodeficiency. The study, taken as a whole, reports: Common variable immunodeficiency TCR beta sequences reportedly had fewer deletions and N-nucleotide insertions.

The method was immunoSEQ multiplex PCR; TCRdb's version includes in-frame clones alone and lacks a portion of them. Captured here are around 33,000 clones, none seen once; the top ten comprise around 30%. Their target antigens are unknown. The sample was peripheral blood mononuclear cells. The receptor source for this set is a human donor with common variable immunodeficiency.

The table lists this clone with many counts. From the germline J gene comes the end of the CDR3, since the read stops 3 residues before it. This chain joins TRBV18 and TRBJ2-1; D may be TRBD2 (5 bases). Germline V gives CDR1 KGHSH, CDR2 LQKENI. The CDR3 is 15 amino acids. Trimming pared 6 bases from V and 0 bases from J, leaving 12 bases between. The CDR3 sequence: CASSAAGSSYNEQFF. Partial CDR3 DNA: TGTGCCAGCTCCGCCGCGGGTAGCTCCTACAATGAG.

The sample holds many counts of this clone. The CDR3 end falls 3 residues outside the read, so it is completed with the germline J gene. This rearrangement joins TRBV7-3 to TRBJ1-6; D perhaps matches TRBD1 (5 bases). The ends were cut back, 2 bases at V and 10 bases at J, with 15 bases in the middle. The CDR3 covers 15 residues. CDR1 and CDR2 (germline): SGHTA, FQGTGA. The sequenced part of the CDR3 DNA is TGTGCCAGCAGCTTAGGGGAGGGGCGCCTATCACCC. Its protein is CASSLGEGRLSP. The CDR3, in full, reads CASSLGEGRLSPLHF.

This clone appeared many times. The read stops 3 residues short of the end of the CDR3; the missing end is completed from the germline J gene. The chain is built from TRBV20-1 and TRBJ2-7; D perhaps matches TRBD1 (6 bases). Germline V gene sequence: CDR1 DFQATT, CDR2 SNEGSKA (reference sequence). With 6 bases removed from V and 4 bases from J, the gap between germline ends came to 19 bases. The length of the CDR3 is 14 residues. The DNA read from the CDR3 is TGCAGTGCGGAAGATACAGGGACCCCTTACGAG. Translating it yields CSAEDTGTPYE. The CDR3 in full is CSAEDTGTPYEQYF.

This clone was seen a few times. With the read ending 3 residues before the CDR3 end, the germline J gene is used to fill in that end. The rearrangement uses TRBV2 and TRBJ1-4; 9 bases line up with TRBD1. Per germline, CDR1 SNHLY and CDR2 FYNNEI. The CDR3 is 15 amino acids. Losses at the gene ends were 4 bases for V and 7 bases for J; bases not matched to a gene: 7. The CDR3 is CASSGTGTGTEKLFF. The covered CDR3 bases are TGTGCCAGCAGTGGGACCGGGACAGGGACTGAAAAA.

A word on this clone: Coverage ceases 3 residues before the CDR3 finishes, and the germline J gene fills in the end. V and J are TRBV5-1 and TRBJ1-1; D not certain. This CDR3 contains 13 residues. Germline CDR1 SGHRS, CDR2 YFSETQ. V was clipped by 4 bases and J by 1 base, with 8 bases between them. CDR3 sequence reads: CASSPGSNTEAFF. The covered CDR3 bases are TGCGCCAGCAGCCCCGGGTCGAACACTGAA.

This clone was recorded many times. The read stops 3 residues short of the end of the CDR3; the missing end is completed from the germline J gene. The chain combines TRBV20-1 with TRBJ2-7, with 7 bases aligning to TRBD1. CDR1 and CDR2 from the germline V gene are DFQATT and SNEGSKA (reference sequence). The V gene end was trimmed by 6 bases and the J gene end by 0 bases; junction bases not matched to a gene: 14. CDR3 length: 16 amino acids. The sequenced part of the CDR3 DNA is TGCAGTGCGCCGTCATCTTGGGGACAGCCCTCCTACGAG. Residues: CSAPSSWGQPSYE. The entire CDR3 is CSAPSSWGQPSYEQYF.

Worth noting for this clone: Compared with germline, one end of the junction differs, possibly owing to a read error. The CDR3 extends 3 residues past the end of the read, so its final part is completed from the germline J gene. V is TRBV20-1 and J is TRBJ2-5; 8 bases align to TRBD1. CDR1 and CDR2 (germline): DFQATT, SNEGSKA (reference sequence). The CDR3 has 12 amino acids. CDR3 bases read: TGCAGTGCTGGAGACAGGGGCGAGACC. Its protein product is CSAGDRGET. The complete CDR3 reads CSAGDRGETQYF.

This clone was detected a few times. The read finishes 3 residues shy of the CDR3 end, and the germline J gene is used to complete it. The chain combines TRBV7-9 with TRBJ2-5; 10 positions agree with TRBD1. J lost 2 bases, V lost 6 bases, and 3 bases had no gene match. This CDR3 is built from 14 residues. The V gene's germline CDR1 is SEHNR and CDR2 FQNEAQ (reference sequence). CDR3 loop: CASRRTGGQETQYF. Incomplete CDR3 DNA: TGTGCCAGCAGGCGGACAGGGGGACAAGAGACC.

This clone was picked up many times. Read data end 3 residues before the CDR3 end; the end is taken from the germline J gene. This sequence joins TRBV7-7 and TRBJ2-2; 7 bases align to TRBD1. CDR1 is SSHAT, CDR2 FNYEAQ, per germline (reference sequence). The length of the CDR3 is 14 residues. The junction had 5 bases not matched to a gene; V was cut back by 4 bases and J by 6 bases. The CDR3 loop is CASSYTGAAGELFF. The sequenced part of the CDR3 DNA is TGTGCCAGCAGCTATACAGGGGCGGCCGGGGAG. Looking up the rest from reference TRBV7-7 and TRBJ2-2 gives the full variable domain: GAGVSQSPRYKVTKRGQDVTLRCDPISSHATLYWYQQALGQGPEFLTYFNYEAQPDKSGLPSDRFSAERPEGSISTLTIQRTEQRDSAMYRCASSYTGAAGELFFGEGSRLTVL.

This clone was counted many times. The DNA ends 3 residues before the CDR3 does, and the rest of the CDR3 is filled in from the germline J gene. The chain combines TRBV30 with TRBJ1-2, with D perhaps TRBD1 (6 bases). The ends were cut back, 1 base at V and 6 bases at J, with 18 bases in the middle. Germline V gives CDR1 GTSNPN, CDR2 SVGIG (reference sequence). The length of the CDR3 is 15 residues. The CDR3 protein is CAWSARRGGGHGYTF. The sequenced part of the CDR3 DNA is TGTGCCTGGAGTGCTCGACGGGGCGGGGGGCATGGC.

Worth noting for this clone: The read ends 3 residues before the CDR3 terminus; that terminus is restored from the germline J gene. The gene calls are TRBV20-1 and TRBJ1-2; TRBD1 matches at 7 bases. The CDR3 loop spans 13 amino acids. Looked up from germline, CDR1 is DFQATT and CDR2 is SNEGSKA (reference sequence). CDR3 bases read: TGCAGTGCACTTCAGGACAGGACGGGAGGC. Translated: CSALQDRTGG. The whole CDR3 region reads CSALQDRTGGYTF.

As to this clone: The read ends 3 residues before the CDR3 terminus; that terminus is restored from the germline J gene. V gene TRBV20-1 combines with J gene TRBJ1-1; 8 bases line up with TRBD1. The germline V gene encodes CDR1 DFQATT and CDR2 SNEGSKA (reference sequence). The V gene end was trimmed by 3 bases and the J gene end by 0 bases; junction bases not matched to a gene: 15. This CDR3 region has 18 residues. CDR3 loop: CSARARGRGLSMNTEAFF. The CDR3 DNA, read in part, is TGCAGTGCTAGGGCAAGGGGCAGGGGGCTGTCCATGAACACTGAA.

This clone was counted ten times or more. The read falls 3 residues short of the CDR3 end, and the missing part is taken from the germline J gene. This chain joins TRBV20-1 and TRBJ2-4; D is unclear. Germline assignment: CDR1 DFQATT and CDR2 SNEGSKA (reference sequence). Trimming shortened V by 3 bases and J by 8 bases, and 14 bases separated the two germline ends. The CDR3 runs 13 residues. The DNA read from the CDR3 is TGCAGTGCTAGTCCCCGGGTGGTGGACATT. Protein sequence: CSASPRVVDI. The full CDR3 is CSASPRVVDIQYF.

This clone was counted ten times or more. A much larger clonotype is one base distant, so this may be a read error. The CDR3 end lies 3 residues beyond the end of the read and is filled in from the germline J gene. The V gene is TRBV28, the J gene TRBJ1-5, with 9 bases that match TRBD1. Germline V gene lookup returns CDR1 MDHEN and CDR2 SYDVKM. The V gene end was trimmed by 4 bases and the J gene end by 7 bases; junction bases not matched to a gene: 8. The CDR3 is 15 residues long. The CDR3 is CASSWDREWEQPQHF. CDR3 DNA, as far as it was read: TGTGCCAGCAGTTGGGACAGGGAATGGGAGCAGCCC.